Included here is one T cell receptor (beta chain) sequence, with context. Antigen unknown. Both 60 Vbeta primers and 13 Jbeta primers went into the PCR. Profiled with immunoSEQ multiplex PCR; TCRdb holds only in-frame clones, not every one. The sample holds around 100,000 clones, 70% to 80% seen once. V lost 4 bases and J lost 4, with 11 bases in between. The CDR3 runs 14 residues. The germline CDR1 and CDR2 sequences are KGHSY and FQNENV. These data belong to a study of cytomegalovirus exposure and HLA in healthy donors. Study-level findings and limits: A missense DCLRE1C variant was associated with V- and J-gene trimming of TCR beta chains in a later analysis, and an independent cohort replicated the association.

Each donor's status was that of a healthy bone marrow donor. Sequenced: PBMCs. This receptor was identified in a woman aged 40 to 50 in good health and CMV-seronegative. The rearrangement joins TRBV16 to TRBJ1-5; D unresolved. The CDR3 region is CASSPGPGNQPQHF. CDR3 bases: TGTGCCAGCAGCCCTGGGCCGGGGAATCAGCCCCAGCATTTT.